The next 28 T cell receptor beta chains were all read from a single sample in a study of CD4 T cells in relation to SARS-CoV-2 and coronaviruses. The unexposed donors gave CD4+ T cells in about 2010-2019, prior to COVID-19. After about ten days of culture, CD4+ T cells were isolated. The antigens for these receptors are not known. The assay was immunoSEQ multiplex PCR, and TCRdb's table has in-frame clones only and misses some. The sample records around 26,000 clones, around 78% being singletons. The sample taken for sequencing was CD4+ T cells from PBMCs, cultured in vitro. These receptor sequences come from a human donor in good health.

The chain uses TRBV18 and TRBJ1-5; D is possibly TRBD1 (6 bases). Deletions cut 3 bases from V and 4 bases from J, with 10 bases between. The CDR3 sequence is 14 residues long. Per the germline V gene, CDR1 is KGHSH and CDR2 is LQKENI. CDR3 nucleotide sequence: TGTGCCAGCTCACCTGGGACAAGGAATCAGCCCCAGCATTTT. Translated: CASSPGTRNQPQHF.

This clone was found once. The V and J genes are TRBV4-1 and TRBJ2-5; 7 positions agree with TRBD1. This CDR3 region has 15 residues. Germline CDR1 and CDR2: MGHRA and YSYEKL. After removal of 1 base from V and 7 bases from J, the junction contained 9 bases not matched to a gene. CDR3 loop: CASSQVGRGMGTQYF. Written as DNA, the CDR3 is TGCGCCAGCAGCCAAGTAGGCAGGGGGATGGGGACCCAGTACTTC.

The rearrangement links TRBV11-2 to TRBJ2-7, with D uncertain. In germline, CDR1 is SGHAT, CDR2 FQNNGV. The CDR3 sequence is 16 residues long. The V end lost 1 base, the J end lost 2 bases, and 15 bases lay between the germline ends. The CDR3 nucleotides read TGTGCCAGCAGCTTAGGCCAGGCCCAGACGGCCTACGAGCAGTACTTC. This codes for CASSLGQAQTAYEQYF.

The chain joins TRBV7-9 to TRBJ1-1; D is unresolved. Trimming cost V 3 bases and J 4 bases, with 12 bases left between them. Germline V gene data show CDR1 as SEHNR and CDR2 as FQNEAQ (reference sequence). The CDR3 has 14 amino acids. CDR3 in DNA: TGTGCCAGCAGCTTCCGGGAGTCCCGCACTGAAGCTTTCTTT. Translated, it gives CASSFRESRTEAFF.

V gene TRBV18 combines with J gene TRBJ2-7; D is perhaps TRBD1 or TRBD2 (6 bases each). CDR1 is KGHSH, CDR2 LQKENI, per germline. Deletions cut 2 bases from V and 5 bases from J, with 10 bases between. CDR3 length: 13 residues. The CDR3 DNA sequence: TGTGCCAGCTCACCATCCGGGGGCGACGAGCAGTACTTC. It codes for CASSPSGGDEQYF.

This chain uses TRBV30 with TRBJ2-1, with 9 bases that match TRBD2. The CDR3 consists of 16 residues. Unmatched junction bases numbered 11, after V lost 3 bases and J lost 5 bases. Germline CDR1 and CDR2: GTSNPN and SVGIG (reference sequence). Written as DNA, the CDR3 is TGTGCCTGGAGGAGACTAGCGGCCAAGGAGGACAATGAGCAGTTCTTC. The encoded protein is CAWRRLAAKEDNEQFF.

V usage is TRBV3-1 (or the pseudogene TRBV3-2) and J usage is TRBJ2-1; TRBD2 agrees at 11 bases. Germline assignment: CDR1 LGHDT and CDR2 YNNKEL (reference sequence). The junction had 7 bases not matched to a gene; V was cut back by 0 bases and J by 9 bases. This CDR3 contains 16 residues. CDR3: CASSQDLGLAGGEQFF. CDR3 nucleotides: TGTGCCAGCAGCCAAGATCTCGGACTAGCGGGTGGTGAGCAGTTCTTC.

The CDR3 reads CASRSSRGRADTQYF. DNA for the CDR3: TGTGCCAGCAGATCTAGCAGGGGGCGTGCAGATACGCAGTATTTT. The chain joins TRBV6-5 to TRBJ2-3; the match to TRBD1 covers 8 bases. The CDR3 runs 15 residues. Germline V CDR1 and CDR2: MNHEY, SVGAGI. The V and J ends lost 6 bases and 4 bases, in that order; junction bases with no gene match: 9.

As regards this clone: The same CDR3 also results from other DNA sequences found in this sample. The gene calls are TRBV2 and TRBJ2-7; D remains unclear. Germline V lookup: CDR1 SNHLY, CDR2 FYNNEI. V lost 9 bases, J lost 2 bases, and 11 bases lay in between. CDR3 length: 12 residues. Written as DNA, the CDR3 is TGTGCCAGTCGAGGAGCCGCCTACGAGCAGTACTTC. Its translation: CASRGAAYEQYF.

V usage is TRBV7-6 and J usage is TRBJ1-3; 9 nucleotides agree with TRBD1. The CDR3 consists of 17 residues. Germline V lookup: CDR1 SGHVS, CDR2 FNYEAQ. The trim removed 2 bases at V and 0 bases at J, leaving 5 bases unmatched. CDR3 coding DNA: TGTGCCAGCAGCTTACGGTCGGGACAGGGCTCTGGAAACACCATATATTTT. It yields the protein CASSLRSGQGSGNTIYF.

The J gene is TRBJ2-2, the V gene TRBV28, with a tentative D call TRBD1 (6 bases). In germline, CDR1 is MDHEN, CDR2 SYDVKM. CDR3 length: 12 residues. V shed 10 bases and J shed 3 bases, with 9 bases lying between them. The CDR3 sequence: CAMQGYTGELFF. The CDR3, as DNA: TGTGCCATGCAGGGGTACACCGGGGAGCTGTTTTTT.

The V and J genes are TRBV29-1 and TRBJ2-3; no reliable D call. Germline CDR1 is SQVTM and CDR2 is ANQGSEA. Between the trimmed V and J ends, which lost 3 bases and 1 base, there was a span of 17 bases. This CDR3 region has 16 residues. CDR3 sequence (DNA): TGCAGCGTTGAGGCAGCCCAGGTTTTAGGCACAGATACGCAGTATTTT. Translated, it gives CSVEAAQVLGTDTQYF.

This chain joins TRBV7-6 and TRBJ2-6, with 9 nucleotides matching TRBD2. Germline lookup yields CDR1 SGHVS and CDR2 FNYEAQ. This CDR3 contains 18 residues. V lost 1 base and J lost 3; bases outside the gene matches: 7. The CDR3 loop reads CASSLEAGGPGGANVLTF. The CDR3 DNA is TGTGCCAGCAGCTTAGAGGCGGGAGGGCCAGGTGGGGCCAACGTCCTGACTTTC.

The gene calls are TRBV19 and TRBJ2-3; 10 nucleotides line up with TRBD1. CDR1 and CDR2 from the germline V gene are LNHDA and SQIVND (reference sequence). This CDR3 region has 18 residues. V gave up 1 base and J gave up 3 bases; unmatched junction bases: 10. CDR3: CASSIGRQGATITDTQYF. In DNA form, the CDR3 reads TGTGCCAGTAGTATAGGCCGACAGGGGGCGACGATAACAGATACGCAGTATTTT.

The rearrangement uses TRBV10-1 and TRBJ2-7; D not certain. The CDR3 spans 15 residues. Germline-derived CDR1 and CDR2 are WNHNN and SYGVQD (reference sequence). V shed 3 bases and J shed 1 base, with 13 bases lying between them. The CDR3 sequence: CASSEGIGPSYEQYF. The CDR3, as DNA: TGCGCCAGCAGTGAAGGGATAGGCCCTTCCTACGAGCAGTACTTC.

CDR3 loop: CASSLGGREAFF. CDR3 nucleotides: TGCGCCAGCAGCTTGGGGGGGCGCGAAGCTTTCTTT. This chain links TRBV5-1 with TRBJ1-1; TRBD1 is a possible D gene (6 bases). V shed 0 bases and J shed 8 bases, with 8 bases lying between them. CDR1 and CDR2 from the germline V gene are SGHRS and YFSETQ. CDR3 length equals 12 residues.

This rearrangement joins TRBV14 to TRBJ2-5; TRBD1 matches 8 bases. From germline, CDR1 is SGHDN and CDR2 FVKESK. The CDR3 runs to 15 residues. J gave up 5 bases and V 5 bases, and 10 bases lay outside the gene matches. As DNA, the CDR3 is TGTGCCAGCAGCGATAACAGGGGGTTTGGGGAGACCCAGTACTTC. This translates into CASSDNRGFGETQYF.

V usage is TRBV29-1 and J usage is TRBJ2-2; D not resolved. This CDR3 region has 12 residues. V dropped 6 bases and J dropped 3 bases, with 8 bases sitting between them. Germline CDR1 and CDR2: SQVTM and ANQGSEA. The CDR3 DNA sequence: TGCAGCGTCGGTGGTTACACCGGGGAGCTGTTTTTT. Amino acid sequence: CSVGGYTGELFF.

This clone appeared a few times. CDR3 DNA: TGTGCCATCAGAGGAGGACAGGGGATCGGCCCCGAGCAGTACTTC. Amino acids: CAIRGGQGIGPEQYF. J is TRBJ2-7 and V is TRBV10-3; 9 positions match TRBD1. The trim removed 6 bases at V and 6 bases at J, leaving 12 bases unmatched. The CDR3 runs 15 residues. Looked up from germline, CDR1 is ENHRY and CDR2 is SYGVKD.

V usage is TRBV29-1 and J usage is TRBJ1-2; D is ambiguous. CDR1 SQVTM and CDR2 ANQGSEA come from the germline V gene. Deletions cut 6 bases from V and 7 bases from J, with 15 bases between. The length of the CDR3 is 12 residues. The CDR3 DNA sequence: TGCAGCGTCGCGGCCGCCTTGGCTGGCTACACCTTC. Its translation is CSVAAALAGYTF.

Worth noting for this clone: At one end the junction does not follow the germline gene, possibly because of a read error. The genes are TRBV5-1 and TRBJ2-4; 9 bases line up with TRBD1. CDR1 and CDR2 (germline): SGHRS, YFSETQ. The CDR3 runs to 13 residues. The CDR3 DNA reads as TGCGCCAGCAGCAAACAAACCGGGACAGGGATTTTCTTC. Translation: CASSKQTGTGIFF.

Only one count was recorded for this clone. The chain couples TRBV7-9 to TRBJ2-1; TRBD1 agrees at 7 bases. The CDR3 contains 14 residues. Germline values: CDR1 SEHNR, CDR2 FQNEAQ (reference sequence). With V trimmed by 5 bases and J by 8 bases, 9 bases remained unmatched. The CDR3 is CASSLATGIDEQFF. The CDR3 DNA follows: TGTGCCAGCAGCCTGGCGACAGGGATCGATGAGCAGTTCTTC.

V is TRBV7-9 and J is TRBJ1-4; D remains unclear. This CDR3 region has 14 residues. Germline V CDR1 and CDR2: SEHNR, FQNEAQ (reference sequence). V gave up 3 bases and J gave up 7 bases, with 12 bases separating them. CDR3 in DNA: TGTGCCAGCAGCTTCCCTGGGCAGCTTGAAAAACTGTTTTTT. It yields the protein CASSFPGQLEKLFF.

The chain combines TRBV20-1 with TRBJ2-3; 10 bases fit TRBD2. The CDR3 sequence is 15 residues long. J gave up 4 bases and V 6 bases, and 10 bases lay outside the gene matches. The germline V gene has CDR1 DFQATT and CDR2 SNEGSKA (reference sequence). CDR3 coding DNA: TGCAGTGCGAGTCCGGGACTAGCGATCGCAGATACGCAGTATTTT. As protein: CSASPGLAIADTQYF.

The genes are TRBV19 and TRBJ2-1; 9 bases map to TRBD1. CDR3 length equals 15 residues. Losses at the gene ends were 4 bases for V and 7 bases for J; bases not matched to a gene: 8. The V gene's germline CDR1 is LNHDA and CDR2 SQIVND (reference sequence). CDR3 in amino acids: CASSRQGQGRNEQFF. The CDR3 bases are TGTGCCAGTAGTAGGCAGGGACAGGGTAGGAATGAGCAGTTCTTC.

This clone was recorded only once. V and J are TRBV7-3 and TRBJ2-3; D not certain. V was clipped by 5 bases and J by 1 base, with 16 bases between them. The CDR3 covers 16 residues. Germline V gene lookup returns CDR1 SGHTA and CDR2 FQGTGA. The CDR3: CASSLTGSMGTDTQYF. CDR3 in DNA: TGTGCCAGCAGCCTCACGGGTAGTATGGGCACAGATACGCAGTATTTT. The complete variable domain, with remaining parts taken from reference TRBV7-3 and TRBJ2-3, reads GAGVSQTPSNKVTEKGKYVELRCDPISGHTALYWYRQSLGQGPEFLIYFQGTGAADDSGLPNDRFFAVRPEGSVSTLKIQRTERGDSAVYLCASSLTGSMGTDTQYFGPGTRLTVL.

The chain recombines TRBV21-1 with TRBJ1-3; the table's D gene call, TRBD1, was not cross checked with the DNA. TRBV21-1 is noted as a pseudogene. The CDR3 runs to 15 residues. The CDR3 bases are TGTGCCAGATCATTGACAGACCCCTCTGGAAACACCATATATTTT. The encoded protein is CARSLTDPSGNTIYF.

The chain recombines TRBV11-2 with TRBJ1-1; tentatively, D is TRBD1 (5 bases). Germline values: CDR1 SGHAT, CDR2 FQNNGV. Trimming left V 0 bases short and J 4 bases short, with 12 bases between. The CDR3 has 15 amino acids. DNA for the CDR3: TGTGCCAGCAGCTTAGATCGGCCAGGGACCACTGAAGCTTTCTTT. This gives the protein CASSLDRPGTTEAFF.